The 2 T cell receptor beta chains below all came from one sample that was sequenced in a study of T-cell reconstitution after alpha-beta-depleted transplantation in children. Preparation of the TCRbeta library used unique molecular identifiers. TCRdb re-called the PCR reads through MiXCR, storing one row per CDR3 protein. The repertoire holds some 250,000 distinct CDR3 sequences, with approximately 12% as singletons. The sample was PBMCs from the stem cell graft donor, taken from the stem cell graft. The origin of the receptors is a human donor who donated a stem cell graft to a child with acute lymphoblastic leukemia.

The chain carries TRBV13 and TRBJ2-7; D is undetermined. The CDR3 extends over 12 amino acids. V lost 2 bases to trimming and J lost 6 bases, with 8 bases between them. Germline V gene lookup returns CDR1 PRHDT and CDR2 FYEKMQ (reference sequence). The CDR3, as DNA: TGTGCCAGCAGCTTAAGTCGCAGCGAGCAGTACTTC. Protein sequence: CASSLSRSEQYF. The whole variable domain, remainder taken from reference TRBV13 and TRBJ2-7, is AAGVIQSPRHLIKEKRETATLKCYPIPRHDTVYWYQQGPGQDPQFLISFYEKMQSDKGSIPDRFSAQQFSDYHSELNMSSLELGDSALYFCASSLSRSEQYFGPGTRLTVT.

This clonotype was counted many times. This chain uses TRBV20-1 with TRBJ1-4; 7 bases map to TRBD1. CDR1 is DFQATT, CDR2 SNEGSKA, per germline (reference sequence). Trimming removed 3 bases from V and 3 bases from J; junction bases left unmatched: 4. There are 14 residues in the CDR3. The CDR3 region is CSASLTGSNEKLFF. The CDR3 bases are TGCAGTGCTAGCTTGACAGGGTCTAATGAAAAACTGTTTTTT.